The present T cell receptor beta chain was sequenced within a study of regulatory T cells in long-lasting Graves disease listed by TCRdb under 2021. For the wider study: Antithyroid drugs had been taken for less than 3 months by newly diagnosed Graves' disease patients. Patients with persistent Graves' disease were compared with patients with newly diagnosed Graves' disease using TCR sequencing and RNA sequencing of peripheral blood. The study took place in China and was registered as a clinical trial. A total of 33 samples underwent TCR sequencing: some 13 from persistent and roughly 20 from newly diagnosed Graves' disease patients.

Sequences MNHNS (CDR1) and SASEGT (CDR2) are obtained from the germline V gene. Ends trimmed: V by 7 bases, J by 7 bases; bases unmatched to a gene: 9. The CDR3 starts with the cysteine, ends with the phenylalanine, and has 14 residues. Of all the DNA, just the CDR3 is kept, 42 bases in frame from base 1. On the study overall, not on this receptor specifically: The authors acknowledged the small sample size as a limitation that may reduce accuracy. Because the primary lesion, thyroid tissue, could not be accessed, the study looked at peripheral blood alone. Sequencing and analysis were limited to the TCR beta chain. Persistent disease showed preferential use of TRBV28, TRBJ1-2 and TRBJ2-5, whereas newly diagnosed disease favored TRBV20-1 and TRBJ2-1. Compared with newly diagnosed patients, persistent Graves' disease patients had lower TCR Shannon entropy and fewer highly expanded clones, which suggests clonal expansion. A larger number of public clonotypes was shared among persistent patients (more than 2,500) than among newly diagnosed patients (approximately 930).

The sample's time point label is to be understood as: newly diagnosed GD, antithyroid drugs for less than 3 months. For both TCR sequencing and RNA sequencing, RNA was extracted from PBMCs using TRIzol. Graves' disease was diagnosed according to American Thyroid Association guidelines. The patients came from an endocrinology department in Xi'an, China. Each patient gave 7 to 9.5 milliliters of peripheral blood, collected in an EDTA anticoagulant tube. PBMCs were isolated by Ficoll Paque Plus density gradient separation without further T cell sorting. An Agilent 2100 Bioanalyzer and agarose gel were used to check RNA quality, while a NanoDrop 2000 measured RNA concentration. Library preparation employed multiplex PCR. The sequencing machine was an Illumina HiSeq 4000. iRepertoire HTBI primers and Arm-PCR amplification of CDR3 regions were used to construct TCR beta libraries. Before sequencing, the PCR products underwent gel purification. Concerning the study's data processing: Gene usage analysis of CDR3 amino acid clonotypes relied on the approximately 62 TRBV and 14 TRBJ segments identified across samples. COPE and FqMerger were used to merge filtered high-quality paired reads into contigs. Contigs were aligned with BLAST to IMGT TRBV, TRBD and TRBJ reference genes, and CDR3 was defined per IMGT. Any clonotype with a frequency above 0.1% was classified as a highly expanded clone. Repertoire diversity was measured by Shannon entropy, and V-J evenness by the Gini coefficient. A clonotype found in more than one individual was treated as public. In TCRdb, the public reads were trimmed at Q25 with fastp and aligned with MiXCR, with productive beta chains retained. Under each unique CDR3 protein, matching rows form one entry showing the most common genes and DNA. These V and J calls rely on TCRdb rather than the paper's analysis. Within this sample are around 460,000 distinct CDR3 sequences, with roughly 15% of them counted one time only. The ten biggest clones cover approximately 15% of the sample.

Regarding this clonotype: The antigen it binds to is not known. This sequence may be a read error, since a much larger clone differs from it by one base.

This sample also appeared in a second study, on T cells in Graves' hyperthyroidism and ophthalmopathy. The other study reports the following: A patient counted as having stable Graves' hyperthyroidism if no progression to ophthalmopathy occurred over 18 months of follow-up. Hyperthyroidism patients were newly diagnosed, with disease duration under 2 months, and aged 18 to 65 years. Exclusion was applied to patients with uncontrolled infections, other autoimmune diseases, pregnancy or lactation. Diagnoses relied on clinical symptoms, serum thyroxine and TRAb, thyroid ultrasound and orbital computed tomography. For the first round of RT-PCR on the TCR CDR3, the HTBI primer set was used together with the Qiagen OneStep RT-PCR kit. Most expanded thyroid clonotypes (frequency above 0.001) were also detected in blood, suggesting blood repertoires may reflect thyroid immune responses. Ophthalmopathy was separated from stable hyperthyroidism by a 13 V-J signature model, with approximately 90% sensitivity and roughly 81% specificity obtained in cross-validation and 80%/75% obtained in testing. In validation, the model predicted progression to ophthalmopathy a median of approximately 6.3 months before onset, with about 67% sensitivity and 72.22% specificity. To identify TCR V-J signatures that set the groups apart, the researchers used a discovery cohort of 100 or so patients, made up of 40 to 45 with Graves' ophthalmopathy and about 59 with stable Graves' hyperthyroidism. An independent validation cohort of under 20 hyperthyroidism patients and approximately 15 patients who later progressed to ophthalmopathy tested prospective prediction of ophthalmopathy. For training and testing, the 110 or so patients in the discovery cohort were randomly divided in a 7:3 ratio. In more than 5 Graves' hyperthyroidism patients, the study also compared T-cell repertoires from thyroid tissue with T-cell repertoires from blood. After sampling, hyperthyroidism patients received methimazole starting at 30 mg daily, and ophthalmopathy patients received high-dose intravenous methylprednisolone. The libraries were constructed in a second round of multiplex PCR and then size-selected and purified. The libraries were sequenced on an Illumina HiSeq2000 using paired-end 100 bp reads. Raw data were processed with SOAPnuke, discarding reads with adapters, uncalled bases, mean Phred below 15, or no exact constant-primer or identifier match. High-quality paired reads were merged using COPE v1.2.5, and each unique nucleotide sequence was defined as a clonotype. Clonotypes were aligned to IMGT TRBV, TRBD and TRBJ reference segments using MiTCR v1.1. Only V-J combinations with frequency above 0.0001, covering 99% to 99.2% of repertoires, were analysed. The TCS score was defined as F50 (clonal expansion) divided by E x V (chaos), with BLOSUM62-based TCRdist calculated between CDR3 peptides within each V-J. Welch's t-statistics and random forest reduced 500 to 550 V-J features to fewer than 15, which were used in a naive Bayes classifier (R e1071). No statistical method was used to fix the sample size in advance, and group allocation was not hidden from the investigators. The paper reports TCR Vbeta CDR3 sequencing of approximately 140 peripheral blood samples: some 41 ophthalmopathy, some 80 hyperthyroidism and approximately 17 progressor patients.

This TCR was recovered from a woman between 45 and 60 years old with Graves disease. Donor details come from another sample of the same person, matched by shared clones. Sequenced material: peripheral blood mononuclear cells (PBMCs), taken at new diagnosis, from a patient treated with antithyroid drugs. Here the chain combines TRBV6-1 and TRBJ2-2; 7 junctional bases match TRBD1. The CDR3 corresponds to CASTPRGLGGELFF. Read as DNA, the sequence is TGTGCCAGCACCCCGAGGGGGCTAGGCGGGGAGCTGTTTTTT.